This T cell receptor (beta chain) was retrieved from a study of cytotoxic CD8 clonotypes in ibrutinib-treated CLL. About the research overall: Median treatment time before response sampling was 12 months, range 6 to 36.

The ends were cut back, 6 bases at V and 2 bases at J, with 13 bases in the middle. Germline values: CDR1 MNHEY, CDR2 SMNVEV (reference sequence). This CDR3 is built from 14 residues. Study-level results: Patients with sustained remission and those progressing were sampled at differing times.

Of note for this clone: Its antigen is unknown.

Clones were sequenced by immunoSEQ multiplex PCR, and TCRdb holds only the in-frame ones, with some missing. In the table there are roughly 200,000 clones, 70% to 75% of which are singletons. The TCR originated in a human donor with chronic lymphocytic leukemia. The chain has TRBV27 and TRBJ2-5, with D perhaps TRBD1 (6 bases). The source material was PBMCs, sampled after 12 months of ibrutinib treatment. The CDR3 DNA is TGTGCCAGCAGGAAAGACAGGAAACAAGAGACCCAGTACTTC. Translation: CASRKDRKQETQYF.